The T cell receptor (beta chain) described here comes from a study of CD8 T cells in ankylosing spondylitis. This clonotype was observed a few times. The antigen remains undetermined. The CDR3 is made up of 14 amino acids. Germline CDR1 and CDR2: MNHEY and SVGAGI. Trimming removed 0 bases from V and 3 bases from J, with 8 bases in between. MiXCR, run by TCRdb on the 5' RACE reads, gives a single entry per CDR3 protein. The sample holds about 360,000 distinct CDR3 sequences; under 15% are singletons and the top ten take approximately 1.1%. Study conclusions and caveats: A motif in TCR beta, a set of about 8 highly homologous variants, appeared characteristic of ankylosing spondylitis blood.

The chain has TRBV6-5 and TRBJ1-1; D is unclear. The sequence was obtained from a male donor with ankylosing spondylitis or in good health (not recorded which). The sample consisted of blood, either unsorted or a sorted T cell fraction (not recorded which). The chain's CDR3 is CASSYSMRDTEAFF. The CDR3 DNA reads TGTGCCAGCAGTTACTCGATGAGGGACACTGAAGCTTTCTTT.